This TCR beta chain was found in a study of blood T cell repertoires in COVID-19 (dated by TCRdb to the early 2020s). For the wider study: Samples covering the acute and convalescent phases of COVID-19 were provided by collaborators in the United States, Italy and Spain. The material from the prospective study consisted of cDNA or gDNA derived from T cells, B-cell-depleted T cells, or PBMCs. Deeply sampled blood TCRbeta repertoires from subjects exposed to, actively infected with, or recovered from COVID-19 were included in the dataset. The repertoires were released in a freely available public database meant as a resource for research on the immune response to SARS-CoV-2. The samples were drawn from two sources: the first 160 participants of the ongoing ImmuneRACE study, and some 1,300 subjects contributed by 6 global collaborators. A de-identified subject ID, COVID-19 status, age in years and sex were almost always included in the sample metadata. Where available, HLA class I and class II types were obtained from metadata supplied by the sample provider rather than from assay-based typing.

The collaborating institutions used their own protocols to collect whole blood in K2EDTA tubes. For TCRbeta analysis, collaborators shipped samples in one of three forms: frozen whole blood, isolated PBMCs, or DNA extracted from either of those sample types. The CDR3 holds 14 amino acids from the cysteine to the phenylalanine. Of the read, only the CDR3 DNA is kept; its 42 bases are in frame from base 1. Trimming at the junction amounts to 5 bases on V and 7 bases on J, and the germline ends lie 18 bases apart. CDR1 and CDR2 (LNHDA, SQIVND) derive from the germline V gene (reference sequence). As regards this clone: No cognate antigen has been identified for it. Base quality data are lacking; no much larger clone is found one base away.

The investigation overall reported the following: Clinical and demographic metadata were provided uncurated, with the amount varying by source and participant.

TCRbeta CDR3 regions were amplified from genomic DNA by means of the immunoSEQ Assay, a bias-controlled multiplex PCR. The paper's processing steps were these. Nucleated cell counts per sample were estimated from amplification of reference gene primers within the assay. To quantify the absolute abundance of each unique TCRbeta CDR3 rearrangement, sequence reads were collapsed and filtered. Productive Simpson clonality was computed per sample as the square root of Simpson's diversity index over productive rearrangements. TCRdb's version of the immuneACCESS table is confined to in-frame rearrangements and falls short of the full clone set. An unresolved V gene accounts for under half of the shortfall where checked; the remainder is of unknown origin. The V and J calls and the clone size are those of that table, but D and trimming were determined from the DNA. The sample includes 25,000 to 35,000 clones, with 75% to 90% observed a single time. Roughly 7.7% of the sample lies in the top ten.

The chain employs TRBV19 and TRBJ2-7; TRBD2 is a possible D gene, resting on 6 matching bases. The TCR originated in a human donor in a cohort sampled during active COVID-19. Sequences were obtained from peripheral blood. The DNA sequence is given as TGTGCCAGTAGTTCTGCCGGGGGTACTAATGAGCAGTACTTC. Its amino acids are CASSSAGGTNEQYF. The entire variable domain, with the stretches around the CDR3 drawn from the reference TRBV19 and TRBJ2-7 proteins, is DGGITQSPKYLFRKEGQNVTLSCEQNLNHDAMYWYRQDPGQGLRLIYYSQIVNDFQKGDIAEGYSVSREKKESFPLTVTSAQKNPTAFYLCASSSAGGTNEQYFGPGTRLTVT.